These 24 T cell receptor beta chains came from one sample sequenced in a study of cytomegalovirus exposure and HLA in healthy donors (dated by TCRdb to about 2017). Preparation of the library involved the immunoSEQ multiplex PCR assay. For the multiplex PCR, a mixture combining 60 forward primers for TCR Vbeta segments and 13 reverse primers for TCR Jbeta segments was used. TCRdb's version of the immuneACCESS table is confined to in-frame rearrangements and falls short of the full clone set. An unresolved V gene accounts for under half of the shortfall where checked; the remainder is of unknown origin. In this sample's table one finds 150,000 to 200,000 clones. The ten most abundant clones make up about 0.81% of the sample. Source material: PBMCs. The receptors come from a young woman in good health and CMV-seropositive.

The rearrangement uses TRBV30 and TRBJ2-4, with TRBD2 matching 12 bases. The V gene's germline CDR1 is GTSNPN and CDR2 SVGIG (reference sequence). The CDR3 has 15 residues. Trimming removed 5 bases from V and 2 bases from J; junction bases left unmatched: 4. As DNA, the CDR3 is TGTGCCTGGGGTACTAGCGGGGGGACCAAAAACATTCAGTACTTC. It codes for CAWGTSGGTKNIQYF.

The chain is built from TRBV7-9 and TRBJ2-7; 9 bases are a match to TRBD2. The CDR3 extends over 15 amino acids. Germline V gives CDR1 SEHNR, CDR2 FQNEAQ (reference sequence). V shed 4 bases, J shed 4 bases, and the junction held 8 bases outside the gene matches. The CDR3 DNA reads TGTGCCAGCAGCTCCCCTAGCGGGGCTCATTACGAGCAGTACTTC. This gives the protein CASSSPSGAHYEQYF.

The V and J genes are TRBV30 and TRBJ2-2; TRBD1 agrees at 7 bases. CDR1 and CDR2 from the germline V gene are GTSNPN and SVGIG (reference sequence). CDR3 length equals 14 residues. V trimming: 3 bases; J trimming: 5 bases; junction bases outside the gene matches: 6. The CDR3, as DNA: TGTGCCTGGAGCCGACAGGGCCTGACCGGGGAGCTGTTTTTT. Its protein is CAWSRQGLTGELFF.

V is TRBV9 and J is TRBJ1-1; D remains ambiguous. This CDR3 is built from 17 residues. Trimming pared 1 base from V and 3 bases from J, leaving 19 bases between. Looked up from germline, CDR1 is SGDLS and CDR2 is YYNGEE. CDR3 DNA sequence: TGTGCCAGCAGCGTAAGCGGCAGTGGTGAGGGTCACACTGAAGCTTTCTTT. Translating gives CASSVSGSGEGHTEAFF.

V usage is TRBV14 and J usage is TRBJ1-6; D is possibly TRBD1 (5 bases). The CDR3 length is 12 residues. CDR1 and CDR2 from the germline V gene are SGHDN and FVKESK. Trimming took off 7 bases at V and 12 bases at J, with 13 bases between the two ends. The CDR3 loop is CASIHSGQPLHF. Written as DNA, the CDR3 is TGTGCCAGCATACACTCAGGGCAACCCCTCCACTTT.

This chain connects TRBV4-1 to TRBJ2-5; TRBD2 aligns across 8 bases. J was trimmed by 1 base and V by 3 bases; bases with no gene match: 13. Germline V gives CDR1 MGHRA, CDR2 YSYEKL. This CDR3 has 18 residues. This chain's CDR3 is CASSQDRLSGAFQETQYF. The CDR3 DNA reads TGCGCCAGCAGCCAGGATAGGCTTAGCGGGGCCTTCCAAGAGACCCAGTACTTC.

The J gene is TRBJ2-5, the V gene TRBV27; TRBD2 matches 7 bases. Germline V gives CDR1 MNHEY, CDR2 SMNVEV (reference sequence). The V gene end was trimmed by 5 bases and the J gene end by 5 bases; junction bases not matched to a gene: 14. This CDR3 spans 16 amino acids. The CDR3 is CASSQMGRGGMETQYF. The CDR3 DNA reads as TGTGCCAGCAGTCAGATGGGGAGGGGTGGGATGGAGACCCAGTACTTC.

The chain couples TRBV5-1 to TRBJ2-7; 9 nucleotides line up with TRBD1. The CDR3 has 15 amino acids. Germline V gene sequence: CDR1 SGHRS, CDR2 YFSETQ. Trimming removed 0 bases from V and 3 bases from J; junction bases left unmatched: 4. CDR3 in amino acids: CASSLGDRERYEQYF. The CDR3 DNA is TGCGCCAGCAGCTTGGGGGACAGGGAGCGCTACGAGCAGTACTTC.

Written as DNA, the CDR3 is TGTGCCTGGGGGGAGGGGACAAGCAATCAGCCCCAGCATTTT. Amino acid sequence: CAWGEGTSNQPQHF. This rearrangement joins TRBV30 to TRBJ1-5; possibly TRBD1 for D (6 bases). Trimming stripped 5 bases from V and 1 base from J, with 12 bases between. Germline loops: CDR1 GTSNPN, CDR2 SVGIG (reference sequence). The CDR3 totals 14 residues.

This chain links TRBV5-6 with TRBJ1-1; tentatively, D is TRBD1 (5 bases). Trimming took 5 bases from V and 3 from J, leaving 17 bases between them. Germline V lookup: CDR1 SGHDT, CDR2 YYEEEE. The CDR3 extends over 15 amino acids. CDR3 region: CASRGGSRADTEAFF. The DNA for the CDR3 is TGTGCCAGCAGGGGGGGATCCCGAGCGGACACTGAAGCTTTCTTT.

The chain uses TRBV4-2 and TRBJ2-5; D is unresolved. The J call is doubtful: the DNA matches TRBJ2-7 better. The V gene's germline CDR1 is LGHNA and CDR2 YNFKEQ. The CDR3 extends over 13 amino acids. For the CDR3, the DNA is TGTGCCAGCAGCCAAGGTTCCGGTCGCGAGCAGTACTTC. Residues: CASSQGSGREQYF.

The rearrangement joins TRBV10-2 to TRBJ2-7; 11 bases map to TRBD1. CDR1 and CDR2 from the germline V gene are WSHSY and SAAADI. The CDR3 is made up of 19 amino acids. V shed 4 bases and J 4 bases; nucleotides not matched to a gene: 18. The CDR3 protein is CASSASGRPGQGVWYEQYF. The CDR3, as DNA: TGCGCCAGCAGTGCGTCCGGAAGACCGGGACAGGGGGTCTGGTACGAGCAGTACTTC.

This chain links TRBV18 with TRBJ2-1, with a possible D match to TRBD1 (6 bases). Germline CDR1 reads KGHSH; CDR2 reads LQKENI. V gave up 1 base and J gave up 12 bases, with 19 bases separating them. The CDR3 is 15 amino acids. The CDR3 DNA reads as TGTGCCAGCTCACCACAGGTTGGAGAGGGGGTCGGGCAGTTCTTC. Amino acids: CASSPQVGEGVGQFF.

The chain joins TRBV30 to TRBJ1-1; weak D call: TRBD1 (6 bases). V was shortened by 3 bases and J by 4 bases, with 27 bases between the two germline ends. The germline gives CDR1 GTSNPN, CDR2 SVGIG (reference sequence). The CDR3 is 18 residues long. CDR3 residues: CAWSHSRGRGRKGTEAFF. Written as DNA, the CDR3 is TGTGCCTGGAGCCACTCGAGGGGGAGGGGCAGAAAGGGCACTGAAGCTTTCTTT.

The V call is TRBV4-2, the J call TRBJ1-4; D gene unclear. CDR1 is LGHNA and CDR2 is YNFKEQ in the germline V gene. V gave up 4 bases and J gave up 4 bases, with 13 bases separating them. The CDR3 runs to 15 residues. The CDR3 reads CASSREFANNEKLFF. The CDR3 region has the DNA TGTGCCAGCAGCCGAGAGTTCGCTAATAATGAAAAACTGTTTTTT.

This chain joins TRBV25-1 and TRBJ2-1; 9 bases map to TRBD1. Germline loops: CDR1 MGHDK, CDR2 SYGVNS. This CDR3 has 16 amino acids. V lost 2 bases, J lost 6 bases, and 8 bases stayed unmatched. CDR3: CASSEPGTGSPNEQFF. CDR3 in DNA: TGTGCCAGCAGTGAACCCGGGACAGGGTCCCCCAATGAGCAGTTCTTC.

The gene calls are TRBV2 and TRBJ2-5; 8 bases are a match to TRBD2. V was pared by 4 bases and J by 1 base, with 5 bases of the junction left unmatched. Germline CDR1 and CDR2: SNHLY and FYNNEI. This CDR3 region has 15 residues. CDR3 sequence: CASSARGGSQETQYF. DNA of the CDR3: TGTGCCAGCAGTGCCCGGGGGGGAAGCCAAGAGACCCAGTACTTC.

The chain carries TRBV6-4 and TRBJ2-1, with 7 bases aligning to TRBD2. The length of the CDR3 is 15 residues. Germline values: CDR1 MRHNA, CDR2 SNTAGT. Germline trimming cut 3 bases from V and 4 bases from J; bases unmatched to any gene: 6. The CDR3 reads CASSEGAGEYNEQFF. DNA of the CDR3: TGTGCCAGCAGTGAAGGCGCGGGAGAGTACAATGAGCAGTTCTTC.

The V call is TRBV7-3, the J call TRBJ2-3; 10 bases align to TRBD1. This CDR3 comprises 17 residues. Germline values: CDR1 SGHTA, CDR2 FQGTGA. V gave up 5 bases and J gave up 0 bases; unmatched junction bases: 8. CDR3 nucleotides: TGTGCCAGCAGCGGAGGGGACAGGGGCCTAAGCACAGATACGCAGTATTTT. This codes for CASSGGDRGLSTDTQYF. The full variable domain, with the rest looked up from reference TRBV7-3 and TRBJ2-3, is GAGVSQTPSNKVTEKGKYVELRCDPISGHTALYWYRQSLGQGPEFLIYFQGTGAADDSGLPNDRFFAVRPEGSVSTLKIQRTERGDSAVYLCASSGGDRGLSTDTQYFGPGTRLTVL.

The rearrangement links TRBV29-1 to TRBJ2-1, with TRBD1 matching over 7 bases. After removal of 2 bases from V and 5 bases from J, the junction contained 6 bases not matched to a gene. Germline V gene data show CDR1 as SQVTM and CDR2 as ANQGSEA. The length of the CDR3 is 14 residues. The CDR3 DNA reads TGCAGCGTTGAAACTCAGGGGGTTCACAATGAGCAGTTCTTC. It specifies CSVETQGVHNEQFF.

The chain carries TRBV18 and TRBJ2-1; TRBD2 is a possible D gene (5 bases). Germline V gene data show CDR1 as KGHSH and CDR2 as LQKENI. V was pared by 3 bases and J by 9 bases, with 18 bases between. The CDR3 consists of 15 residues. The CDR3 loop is CASSPSPGGRGEQFF. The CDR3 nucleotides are TGTGCCAGCTCACCCTCCCCAGGTGGACGGGGTGAGCAGTTCTTC.

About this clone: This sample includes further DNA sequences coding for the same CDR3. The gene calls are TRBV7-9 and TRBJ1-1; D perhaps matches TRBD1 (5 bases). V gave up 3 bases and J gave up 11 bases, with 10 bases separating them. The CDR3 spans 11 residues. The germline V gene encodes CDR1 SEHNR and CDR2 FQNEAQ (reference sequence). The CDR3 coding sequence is TGTGCCAGCAGCTTGGGGGGTTCGGCTTTCTTT. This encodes CASSLGGSAFF.

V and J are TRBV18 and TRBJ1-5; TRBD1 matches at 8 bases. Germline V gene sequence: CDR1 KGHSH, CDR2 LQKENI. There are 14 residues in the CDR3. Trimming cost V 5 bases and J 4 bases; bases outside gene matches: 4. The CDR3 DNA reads TGTGCCAGCTCATCGGGACAGGCAAATCAGCCCCAGCATTTT. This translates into CASSSGQANQPQHF.

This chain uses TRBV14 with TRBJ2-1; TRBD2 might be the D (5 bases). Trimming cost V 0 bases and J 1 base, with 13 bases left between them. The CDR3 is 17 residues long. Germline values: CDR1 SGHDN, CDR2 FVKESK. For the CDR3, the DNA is TGTGCCAGCAGCCAAGAACGGAGGTTTTGGTCCTACAATGAGCAGTTCTTC. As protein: CASSQERRFWSYNEQFF.